The next 10 T cell receptor beta chains were all read from a single sample in a study of human T cells and chemical hapten exposure. The time point denotes: patch test 2, 6 weeks after DPC sensitization. This sample's treatment: therapeutic diphenylcyclopropenone sensitization with weekly scalp DPC. From the RACE reads, TCRdb called clonotypes with MiXCR, one entry per CDR3 protein. The sample carries under 100,000 distinct CDR3 sequences, about 10% recorded once. The material was whole blood, obtained in connection with sensitization to the hapten diphenylcyclopropenone (DPC). These receptors were obtained from a young woman with alopecia areata. Some clones in this sample may be carry-over from other donors' samples.

This clonotype was seen many times. The chain carries TRBV4-3 and TRBJ1-1, with D maybe TRBD1 (6 bases). Germline-derived CDR1 and CDR2 are LGHNA and YSLEER. CDR3 size: 13 residues. With 5 bases removed from V and 5 bases from J, the gap between germline ends came to 12 bases. CDR3 residues: CASSSQGRTEAFF. CDR3 in DNA: TGCGCCAGCAGCTCACAGGGTAGGACTGAAGCTTTCTTT.

There are a few counts of this clonotype. The chain uses TRBV12-3 or TRBV12-4 and TRBJ1-2; weak D call: TRBD1 (6 bases). This CDR3 comprises 12 residues. V was shortened by 5 bases and J by 8 bases, with 12 bases between the two germline ends. The CDR3 region is CASSQGSSGYTF. CDR3 DNA sequence: TGTGCCAGCAGTCAGGGGAGTAGCGGCTACACCTTC.

This clonotype was recorded many times. V and J are TRBV7-9 and TRBJ2-2; TRBD1 is a possible D gene (6 bases). Germline V gene sequence: CDR1 SEHNR, CDR2 FQNEAQ (reference sequence). The CDR3 consists of 17 residues. V was clipped by 5 bases and J by 1 base, with 17 bases between them. Here the CDR3 reads CASSRPGQQLNTGELFF. The CDR3 region has the DNA TGTGCCAGCAGCCGTCCTGGACAGCAATTGAACACCGGGGAGCTGTTTTTT.

This clonotype was seen a few times. This chain uses TRBV7-2 with TRBJ2-1; D is unresolved. From germline, CDR1 is SGHTA and CDR2 FQGNSA. The CDR3 has 12 residues. The V gene lost 2 bases and the J gene lost 6 bases, with 5 bases spanning the gap. Here the CDR3 DNA reads TGTGCCAGCAGCTTACAACTCAATGAGCAGTTCTTC. This gives the protein CASSLQLNEQFF.

The V and J genes are TRBV7-9 and TRBJ2-5; 7 bases align to TRBD1. J was trimmed by 2 bases and V by 3 bases; bases with no gene match: 3. The germline gives CDR1 SEHNR, CDR2 FQNEAQ (reference sequence). This CDR3 has 14 residues. CDR3 sequence: CASSFGTVQETQYF. The CDR3 nucleotides are TGTGCCAGCAGCTTCGGGACAGTACAAGAGACCCAGTACTTC.

The chain combines TRBV7-6 with TRBJ2-2, with TRBD2 matching over 9 bases. Per germline, CDR1 SGHVS and CDR2 FNYEAQ. There are 17 residues in the CDR3. V lost 2 bases, J lost 0 bases, and 4 bases stayed unmatched. Written as DNA, the CDR3 is TGTGCCAGCAGCTTAAGCGGGGGGACTCCGAACACCGGGGAGCTGTTTTTT. It translates to CASSLSGGTPNTGELFF.

The V gene is TRBV28, the J gene TRBJ2-7; weak D call: TRBD2 (6 bases). The CDR3 totals 14 residues. The germline V gene encodes CDR1 MDHEN and CDR2 SYDVKM. With 7 bases removed from V and 1 base from J, the gap between germline ends came to 14 bases. The CDR3 spells CASTEGQGSYEQYF. CDR3 nucleotides: TGTGCCAGCACGGAGGGGCAAGGGTCCTACGAGCAGTACTTC.

This clonotype was counted ten times or more. J is TRBJ2-4 and V is TRBV19; a weak D match, TRBD1 (5 bases). The CDR3 spans 13 residues. Trimming shortened V by 4 bases and J by 8 bases, and 12 bases separated the two germline ends. The germline V gene encodes CDR1 LNHDA and CDR2 SQIVND (reference sequence). Here the CDR3 reads CASSTTGQYIQYF. In nucleotides, the CDR3 is TGTGCCAGTAGTACCACCGGACAATACATTCAGTACTTC.

This clonotype showed up just a few times. This chain uses TRBV6-1 with TRBJ1-4, with D possibly TRBD1 on 6 matching bases. Trimming cost V 5 bases and J 7 bases, with 20 bases left between them. CDR1 MNHNS and CDR2 SASEGT come from the germline V gene. There are 16 residues in the CDR3. The CDR3 loop reads CASSYAAGAMGEKLFF. The CDR3 region has the DNA TGTGCCAGCAGTTACGCAGCAGGGGCCATGGGTGAAAAACTGTTTTTT.

This clonotype was counted between two and nine times. The chain recombines TRBV5-8 with TRBJ1-4, with D perhaps TRBD1 (5 bases). The CDR3 is 15 amino acids. Germline-derived CDR1 and CDR2 are SGHTS and YDEGEE. Trimming shortened V by 3 bases and J by 5 bases, and 14 bases separated the two germline ends. CDR3 coding DNA: TGTGCCAGCAGCTCGGTTGGGACGGGGAATGAAAAACTGTTTTTT. Amino acids: CASSSVGTGNEKLFF.